Listed here are 3 T cell receptor beta chains from one sample, sequenced in a study of cytomegalovirus exposure and HLA in healthy donors (TCRdb year 2017). Libraries were built with the immunoSEQ multiplex PCR assay. For the multiplex PCR, a mixture combining 60 forward primers for TCR Vbeta segments and 13 reverse primers for TCR Jbeta segments was used. TCRdb retrieved this table from immuneACCESS and kept in-frame rearrangements only. Not all clones are present; in checked studies, unresolved V genes account for under half, and no reason is known for the remainder. In all, the sample holds 180,000 or so clones, and 78% of those were seen once. The top ten clones comprise around 2.6% of the sample. Sequenced: PBMCs. These TCRs come from a female donor in good health and CMV-seronegative.

V is TRBV6-1 and J is TRBJ2-3; TRBD2 is a possible D gene (6 bases). V gave up 7 bases and J gave up 2 bases, with 16 bases separating them. CDR3 length equals 15 residues. Per the germline V gene, CDR1 is MNHNS and CDR2 is SASEGT. CDR3 in DNA: TGTGCCAGCAAGCCTACGGGGGTTGACACAGATACGCAGTATTTT. It specifies CASKPTGVDTDTQYF.

CDR3 sequence: CASSQVSRSNEQFF. In DNA form, the CDR3 reads TGCGCCAGCAGCCAAGTGTCTAGAAGCAATGAGCAGTTCTTC. The chain links TRBV4-3 to TRBJ2-1; D gene uncertain. There are 14 residues in the CDR3. Per the germline V gene, CDR1 is LGHNA and CDR2 is YSLEER. Deletions cut 1 base from V and 6 bases from J, with 10 bases between.

The table lists this clone with a count of one. The chain joins TRBV28 to TRBJ2-7; D is ambiguous. CDR1 and CDR2 (germline): MDHEN, SYDVKM. V was clipped by 4 bases and J by 12 bases, with 16 bases between them. The CDR3 has 12 amino acids. CDR3 bases: TGTGCCAGCAGTTCTGGGCCCGAAGCCCCGTACTTC. Translating gives CASSSGPEAPYF.